Presented here are 3 T cell receptor beta chains from one specimen sequenced in a study of Ad26.COV2.S vaccination and SARS-CoV-2 variants. Treatment in this sample: roughly 18 received Ad26.COV2.S at low or high dose, single or two shots; about 5 received placebo; per-sample allocation not given. Samples were taken on day 63 after the first vaccine or placebo injection. The method was immunoSEQ multiplex PCR; TCRdb's version includes in-frame clones alone and lacks a portion of them. The table lists hundreds of thousands of clones, about 89% of them singletons. The material sequenced was peripheral blood, taken in a trial of Ad26.COV2.S vaccine versus placebo. These receptors were obtained from a person between 18 and 65 years old who received the Ad26.COV2.S COVID-19 vaccine or a placebo.

The sample holds one count of this clone. J is TRBJ2-5 and V is TRBV14; 10 positions agree with TRBD2. Germline loops: CDR1 SGHDN, CDR2 FVKESK. The CDR3 spans 15 residues. The V segment lost 4 bases and the J segment 2 bases; nucleotides outside the gene matches: 4. Here the CDR3 reads CASSLGLAVQETQYF. DNA of the CDR3: TGTGCCAGCAGCCTCGGACTAGCGGTACAAGAGACCCAGTACTTC.

The genes are TRBV5-4 and TRBJ2-5, with D maybe TRBD2 (6 bases). This CDR3 region has 14 residues. CDR1 SGHNT and CDR2 YYREEE come from the germline V gene (reference sequence). V lost 2 bases to trimming and J lost 5 bases, with 13 bases between them. The CDR3 nucleotides are TGTGCCAGCAGCTTCGGGACTTTGGGGGAGACCCAGTACTTC. Amino acids: CASSFGTLGETQYF. The full variable domain, with the rest looked up from reference TRBV5-4 and TRBJ2-5, is ETGVTQSPTHLIKTRGQQVTLRCSSQSGHNTVSWYQQALGQGPQFIFQYYREEENGRGNFPPRFSGLQFPNYSSELNVNALELDDSALYLCASSFGTLGETQYFGPGTRLLVL.

The sample holds many counts of this clone. The chain couples TRBV7-6 to TRBJ2-1; D perhaps matches TRBD2 (7 bases). Germline V gene lookup returns CDR1 SGHVS and CDR2 FNYEAQ. CDR3 length equals 15 residues. The ends were cut back, 4 bases at V and 8 bases at J, with 18 bases in the middle. CDR3 DNA sequence: TGTGCCAGCAGCTCCACTGGGGGGGCTACTGATGAGCAGTTCTTC. This encodes CASSSTGGATDEQFF.